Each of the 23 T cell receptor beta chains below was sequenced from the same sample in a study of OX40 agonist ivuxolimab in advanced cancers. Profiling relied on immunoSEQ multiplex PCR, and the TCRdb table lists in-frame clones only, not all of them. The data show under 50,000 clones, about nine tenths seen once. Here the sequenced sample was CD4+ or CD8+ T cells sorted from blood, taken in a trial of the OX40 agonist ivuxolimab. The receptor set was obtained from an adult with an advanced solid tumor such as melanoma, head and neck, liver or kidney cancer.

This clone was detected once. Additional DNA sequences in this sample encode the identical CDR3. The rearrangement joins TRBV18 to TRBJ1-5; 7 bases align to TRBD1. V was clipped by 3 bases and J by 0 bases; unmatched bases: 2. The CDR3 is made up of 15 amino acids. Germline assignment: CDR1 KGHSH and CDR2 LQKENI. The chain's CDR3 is CASSPGQNSNQPQHF. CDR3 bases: TGTGCCAGCTCACCGGGACAGAATAGCAATCAGCCCCAGCATTTT.

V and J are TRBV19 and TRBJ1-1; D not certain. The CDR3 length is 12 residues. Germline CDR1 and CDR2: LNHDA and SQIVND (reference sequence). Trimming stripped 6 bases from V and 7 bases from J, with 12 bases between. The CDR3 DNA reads TGTGCCAGTAGGGCAGGAATAGATGAAGCTTTCTTT. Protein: CASRAGIDEAFF.

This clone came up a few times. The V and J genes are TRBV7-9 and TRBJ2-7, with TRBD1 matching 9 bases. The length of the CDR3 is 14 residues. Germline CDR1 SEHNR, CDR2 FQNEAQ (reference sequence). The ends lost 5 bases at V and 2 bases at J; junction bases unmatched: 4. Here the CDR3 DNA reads TGTGCCAGCAGCCCCCGGACAGGGGCCTACGAGCAGTACTTC. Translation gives CASSPRTGAYEQYF.

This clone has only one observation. CDR3 sequence (DNA): TGTGCCAGCAGCCCCGACGGTGGGCAGGGGGTTTACGAGCAGTACTTC. It is translated as CASSPDGGQGVYEQYF. The chain links TRBV11-3 to TRBJ2-5, with 7 nucleotides matching TRBD1. The J call may be wrong; the DNA end is better matched by TRBJ2-7. This CDR3 contains 16 residues. Germline V gene data show CDR1 as SGHNT and CDR2 as YENEEA.

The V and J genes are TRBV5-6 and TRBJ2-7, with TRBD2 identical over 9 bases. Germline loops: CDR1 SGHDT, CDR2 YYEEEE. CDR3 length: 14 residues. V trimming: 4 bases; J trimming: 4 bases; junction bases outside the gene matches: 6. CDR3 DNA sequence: TGTGCCAGCAGCGGGCGGGGGGGCCTTTACGAGCAGTACTTC. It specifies CASSGRGGLYEQYF. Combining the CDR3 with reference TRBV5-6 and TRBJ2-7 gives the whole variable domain DAGVTQSPTHLIKTRGQQVTLRCSPKSGHDTVSWYQQALGQGPQFIFQYYEEEERQRGNFPDRFSGHQFPNYSSELNVNALLLGDSALYLCASSGRGGLYEQYFGPGTRLTVT.

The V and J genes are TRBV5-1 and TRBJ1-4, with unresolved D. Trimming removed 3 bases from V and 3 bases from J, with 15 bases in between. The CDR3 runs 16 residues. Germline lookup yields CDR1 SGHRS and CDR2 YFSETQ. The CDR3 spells CASSSPEDAPNEKLFF. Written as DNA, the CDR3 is TGCGCCAGCAGCTCGCCGGAGGACGCACCTAATGAAAAACTGTTTTTT. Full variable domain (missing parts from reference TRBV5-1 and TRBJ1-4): KAGVTQTPRYLIKTRGQQVTLSCSPISGHRSVSWYQQTPGQGLQFLFEYFSETQRNKGNFPGRFSGRQFSNSRSEMNVSTLELGDSALYLCASSSPEDAPNEKLFFGSGTQLSVL.

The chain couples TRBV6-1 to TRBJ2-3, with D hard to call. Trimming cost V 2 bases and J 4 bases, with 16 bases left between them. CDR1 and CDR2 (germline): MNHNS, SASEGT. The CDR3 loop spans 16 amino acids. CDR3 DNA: TGTGCCAGCAGTGAATTAAGAGCATACCCCGCAGATACGCAGTATTTT. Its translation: CASSELRAYPADTQYF.

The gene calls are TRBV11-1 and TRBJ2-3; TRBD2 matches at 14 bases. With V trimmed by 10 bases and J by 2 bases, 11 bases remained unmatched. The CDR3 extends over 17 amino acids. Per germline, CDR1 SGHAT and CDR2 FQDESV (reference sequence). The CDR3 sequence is CAISPGTSGGPTDTQYF. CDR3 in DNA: TGTGCCATCTCACCGGGGACTAGCGGGGGCCCCACAGATACGCAGTATTTT.

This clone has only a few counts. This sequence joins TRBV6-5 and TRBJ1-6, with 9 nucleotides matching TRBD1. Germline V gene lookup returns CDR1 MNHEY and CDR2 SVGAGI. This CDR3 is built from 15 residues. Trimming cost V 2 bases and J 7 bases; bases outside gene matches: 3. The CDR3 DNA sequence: TGTGCCAGCAGTTACGAAGGGACAGGGAATTCACCCCTCCACTTT. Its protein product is CASSYEGTGNSPLHF.

CDR3 region: CASSPGSGYNEQFF. The DNA of the CDR3 is TGTGCCAGCAGTCCTGGTAGCGGGTACAATGAGCAGTTCTTC. The chain employs TRBV2 and TRBJ2-1; TRBD2 agrees at 7 bases. Trimming removed 5 bases from V and 4 bases from J; junction bases left unmatched: 5. Germline loops: CDR1 SNHLY, CDR2 FYNNEI. CDR3 length equals 14 residues.

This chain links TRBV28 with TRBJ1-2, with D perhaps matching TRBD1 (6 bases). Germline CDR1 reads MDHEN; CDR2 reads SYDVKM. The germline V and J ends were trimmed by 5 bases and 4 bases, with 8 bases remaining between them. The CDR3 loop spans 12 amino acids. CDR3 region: CASSTGFYGYTF. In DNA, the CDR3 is TGTGCCAGCAGTACAGGGTTCTATGGCTACACCTTC.

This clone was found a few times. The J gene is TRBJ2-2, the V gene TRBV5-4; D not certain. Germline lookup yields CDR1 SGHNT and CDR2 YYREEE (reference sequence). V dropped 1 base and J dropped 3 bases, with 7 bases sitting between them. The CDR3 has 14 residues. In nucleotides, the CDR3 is TGTGCCAGCAGCTTGTCCGAATACACCGGGGAGCTGTTTTTT. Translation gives CASSLSEYTGELFF.

This chain's CDR3 is CASSQGSAYEQYF. The CDR3 DNA reads as TGCGCCAGCTCCCAGGGGTCCGCCTACGAGCAGTACTTC. The chain uses TRBV5-1 and TRBJ2-7; D might be TRBD1 (6 bases). V dropped 7 bases and J dropped 2 bases, with 13 bases sitting between them. Germline CDR1 and CDR2: SGHRS and YFSETQ. The CDR3 contains 13 residues.

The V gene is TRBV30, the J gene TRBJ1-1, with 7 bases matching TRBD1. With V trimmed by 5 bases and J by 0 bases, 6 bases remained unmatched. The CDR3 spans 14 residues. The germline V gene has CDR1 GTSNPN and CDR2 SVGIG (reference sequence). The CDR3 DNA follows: TGTGCCTGGGGGCCGGGACAGATGAACACTGAAGCTTTCTTT. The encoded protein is CAWGPGQMNTEAFF.

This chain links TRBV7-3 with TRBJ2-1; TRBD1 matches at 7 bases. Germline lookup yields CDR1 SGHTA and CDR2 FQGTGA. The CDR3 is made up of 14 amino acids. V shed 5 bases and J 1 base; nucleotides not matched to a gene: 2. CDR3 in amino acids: CASSKGQSYNEQFF. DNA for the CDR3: TGTGCCAGCAGCAAGGGACAGTCCTACAATGAGCAGTTCTTC.

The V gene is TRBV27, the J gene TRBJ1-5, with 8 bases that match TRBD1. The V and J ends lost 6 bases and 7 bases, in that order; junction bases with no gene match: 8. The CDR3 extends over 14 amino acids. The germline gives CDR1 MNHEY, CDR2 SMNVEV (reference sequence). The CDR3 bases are TGTGCCAGCAGCTCCGGACAGGGTAGACAGCCCCAGCATTTT. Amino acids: CASSSGQGRQPQHF.

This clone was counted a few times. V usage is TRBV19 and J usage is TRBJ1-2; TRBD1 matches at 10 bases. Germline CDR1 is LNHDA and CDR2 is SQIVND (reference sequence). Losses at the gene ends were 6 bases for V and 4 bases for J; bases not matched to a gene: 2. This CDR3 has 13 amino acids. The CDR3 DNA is TGTGCCAGTAGAGGGGACAGGGGCTATGGCTACACCTTC. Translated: CASRGDRGYGYTF.

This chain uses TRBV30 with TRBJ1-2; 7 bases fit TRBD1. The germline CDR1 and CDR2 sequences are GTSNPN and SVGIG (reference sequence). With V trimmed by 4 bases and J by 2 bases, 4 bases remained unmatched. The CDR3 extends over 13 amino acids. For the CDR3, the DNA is TGTGCCTGGAAGGGACAGACAAACTATGGCTACACCTTC. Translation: CAWKGQTNYGYTF.

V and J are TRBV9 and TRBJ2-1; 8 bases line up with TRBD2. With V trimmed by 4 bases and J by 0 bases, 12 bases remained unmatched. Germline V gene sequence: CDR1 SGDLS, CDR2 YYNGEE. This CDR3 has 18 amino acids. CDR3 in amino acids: CASSLRPGGASSYNEQFF. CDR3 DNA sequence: TGTGCCAGCAGCCTTCGCCCGGGGGGGGCAAGCTCCTACAATGAGCAGTTCTTC.

Written as DNA, the CDR3 is TGCGCCAGCAGCTTGGTGGGGGACTATAGCACAGATACGCAGTATTTT. Encoded protein: CASSLVGDYSTDTQYF. The chain uses TRBV5-1 and TRBJ2-3, with TRBD2 identical over 7 bases. This CDR3 region has 16 residues. V lost 0 bases and J lost 0; bases outside the gene matches: 4. Germline CDR1 and CDR2: SGHRS and YFSETQ. Based on the CDR3 plus reference TRBV5-1 and TRBJ2-3, the full variable domain is KAGVTQTPRYLIKTRGQQVTLSCSPISGHRSVSWYQQTPGQGLQFLFEYFSETQRNKGNFPGRFSGRQFSNSRSEMNVSTLELGDSALYLCASSLVGDYSTDTQYFGPGTRLTVL.

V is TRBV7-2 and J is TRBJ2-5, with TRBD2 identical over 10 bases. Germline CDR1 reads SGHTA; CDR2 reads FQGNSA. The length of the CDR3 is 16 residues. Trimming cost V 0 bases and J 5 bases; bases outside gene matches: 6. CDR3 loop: CASSLAERGGLETQYF. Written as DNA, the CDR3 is TGTGCCAGCAGCTTAGCTGAGCGGGGGGGCCTGGAGACCCAGTACTTC. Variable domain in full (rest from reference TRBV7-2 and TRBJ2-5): GAGVSQSPSNKVTEKGKDVELRCDPISGHTALYWYRQSLGQGLEFLIYFQGNSAPDKSGLPSDRFSAERTGGSVSTLTIQRTQQEDSAVYLCASSLAERGGLETQYFGPGTRLLVL.

The CDR3 coding sequence is TGTGCCAGCAGACTTACGGGACAGGGGTATTCACCCCTCCACTTT. It is translated as CASRLTGQGYSPLHF. The chain couples TRBV27 to TRBJ1-6; 10 bases align to TRBD1. The V and J ends lost 6 bases and 8 bases, in that order; junction bases with no gene match: 7. Germline V gene lookup returns CDR1 MNHEY and CDR2 SMNVEV (reference sequence). This CDR3 has 15 amino acids.

CDR3 protein: CASSVETAREQFF. The CDR3 DNA reads as TGTGCCAGCAGCGTAGAGACAGCCAGAGAGCAGTTCTTC. The chain carries TRBV9 and TRBJ2-1; D perhaps matches TRBD1 (5 bases). The V gene lost 0 bases and the J gene lost 10 bases, with 11 bases spanning the gap. The CDR3 has 13 residues. CDR1 SGDLS and CDR2 YYNGEE come from the germline V gene. Complete variable domain (other parts from reference TRBV9 and TRBJ2-1): DSGVTQTPKHLITATGQRVTLRCSPRSGDLSVYWYQQSLDQGLQFLIQYYNGEERAKGNILERFSAQQFPDLHSELNLSSLELGDSALYFCASSVETAREQFFGPGTRLTVL.